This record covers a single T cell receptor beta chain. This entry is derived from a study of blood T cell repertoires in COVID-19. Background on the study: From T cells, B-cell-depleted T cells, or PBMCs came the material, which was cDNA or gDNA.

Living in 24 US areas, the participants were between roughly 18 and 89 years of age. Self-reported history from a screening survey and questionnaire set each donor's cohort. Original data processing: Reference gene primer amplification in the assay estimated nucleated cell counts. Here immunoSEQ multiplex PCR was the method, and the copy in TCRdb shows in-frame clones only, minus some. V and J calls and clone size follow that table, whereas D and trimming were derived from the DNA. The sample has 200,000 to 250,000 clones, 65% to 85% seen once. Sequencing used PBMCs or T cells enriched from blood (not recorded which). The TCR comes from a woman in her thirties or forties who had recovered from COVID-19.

CDR3 loop: CAWSPSGSGFGTQYF. The CDR3 bases are TGTGCCTGGAGTCCTAGTGGTAGCGGGTTTGGGACCCAGTACTTC. The chain recombines TRBV30 with TRBJ2-5; 7 bases fit TRBD2. Germline V gene lookup returns CDR1 GTSNPN and CDR2 SVGIG (reference sequence). The trim removed 2 bases at V and 7 bases at J, leaving 13 bases unmatched. The CDR3 extends over 15 amino acids.